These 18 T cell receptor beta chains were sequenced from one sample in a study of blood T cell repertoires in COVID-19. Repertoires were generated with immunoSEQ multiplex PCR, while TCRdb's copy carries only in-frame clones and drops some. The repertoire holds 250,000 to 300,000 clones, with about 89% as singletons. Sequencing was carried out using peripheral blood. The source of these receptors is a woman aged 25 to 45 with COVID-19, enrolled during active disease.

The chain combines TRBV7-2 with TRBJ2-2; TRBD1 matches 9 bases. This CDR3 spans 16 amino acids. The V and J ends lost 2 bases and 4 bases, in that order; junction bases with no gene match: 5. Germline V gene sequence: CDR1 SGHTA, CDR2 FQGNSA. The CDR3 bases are TGTGCCAGCAGCTTAATGGGGACAGGGACCACCGGGGAGCTGTTTTTT. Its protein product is CASSLMGTGTTGELFF.

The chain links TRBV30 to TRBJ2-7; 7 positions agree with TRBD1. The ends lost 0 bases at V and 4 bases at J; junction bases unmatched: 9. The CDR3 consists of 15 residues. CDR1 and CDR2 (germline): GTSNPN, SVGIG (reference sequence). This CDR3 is CAWSVQGLMTYEQYF. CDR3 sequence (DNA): TGTGCCTGGAGTGTACAGGGGCTTATGACTTACGAGCAGTACTTC.

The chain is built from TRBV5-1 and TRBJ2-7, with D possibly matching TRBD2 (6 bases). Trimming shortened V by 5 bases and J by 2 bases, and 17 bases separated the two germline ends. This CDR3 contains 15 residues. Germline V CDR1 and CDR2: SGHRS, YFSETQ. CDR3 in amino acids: CASRLSAGLAYEQYF. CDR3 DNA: TGCGCCAGCAGGCTCTCGGCGGGATTAGCCTACGAGCAGTACTTC.

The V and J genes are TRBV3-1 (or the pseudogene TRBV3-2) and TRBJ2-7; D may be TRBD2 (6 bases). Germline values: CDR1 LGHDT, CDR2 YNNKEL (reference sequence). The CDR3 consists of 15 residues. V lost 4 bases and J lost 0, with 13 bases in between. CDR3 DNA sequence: TGTGCCAGCAGCCCCTTTGCGGGGAGCTCCTACGAGCAGTACTTC. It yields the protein CASSPFAGSSYEQYF.

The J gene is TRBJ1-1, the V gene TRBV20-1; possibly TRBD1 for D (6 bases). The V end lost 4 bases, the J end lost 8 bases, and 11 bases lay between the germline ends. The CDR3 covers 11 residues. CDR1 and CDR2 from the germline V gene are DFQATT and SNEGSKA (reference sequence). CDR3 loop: CSATTDSEAFF. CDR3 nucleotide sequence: TGCAGTGCTACCACGGACAGCGAAGCTTTCTTT.

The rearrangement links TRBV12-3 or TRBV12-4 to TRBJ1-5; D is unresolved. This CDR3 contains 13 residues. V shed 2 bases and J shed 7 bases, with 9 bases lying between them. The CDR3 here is CASSLREVQPQHF. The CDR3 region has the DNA TGTGCCAGCAGTTTACGCGAGGTCCAGCCCCAGCATTTT.

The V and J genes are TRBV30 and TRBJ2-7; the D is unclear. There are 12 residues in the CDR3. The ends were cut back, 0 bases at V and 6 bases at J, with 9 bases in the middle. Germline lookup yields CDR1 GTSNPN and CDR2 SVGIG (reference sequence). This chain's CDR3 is CAWSVLGFEQYF. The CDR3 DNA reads TGTGCCTGGAGTGTACTCGGGTTCGAGCAGTACTTC.

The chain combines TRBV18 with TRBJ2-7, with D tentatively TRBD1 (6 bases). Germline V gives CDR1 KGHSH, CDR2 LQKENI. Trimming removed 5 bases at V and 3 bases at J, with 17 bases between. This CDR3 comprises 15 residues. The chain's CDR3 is CASSSFDRTVYEQYF. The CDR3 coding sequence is TGTGCCAGCTCATCCTTTGACAGGACAGTCTACGAGCAGTACTTC.

The CDR3 sequence: CATKARDRDEKLFF. CDR3 DNA sequence: TGTGCCACCAAGGCCCGGGACAGGGACGAAAAACTGTTTTTT. This chain uses TRBV3-1 (or the pseudogene TRBV3-2) with TRBJ1-4; 9 bases fit TRBD1. V shed 10 bases and J 8 bases; nucleotides not matched to a gene: 11. Germline loops: CDR1 LGHDT, CDR2 YNNKEL (reference sequence). This CDR3 comprises 14 residues.

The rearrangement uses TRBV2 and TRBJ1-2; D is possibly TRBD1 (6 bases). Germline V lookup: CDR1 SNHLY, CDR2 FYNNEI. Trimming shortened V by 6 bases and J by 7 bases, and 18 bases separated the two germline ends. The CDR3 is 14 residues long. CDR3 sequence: CASRRTDSSFGYTF. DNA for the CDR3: TGTGCCAGCAGACGGACAGACTCGTCATTTGGCTACACCTTC.

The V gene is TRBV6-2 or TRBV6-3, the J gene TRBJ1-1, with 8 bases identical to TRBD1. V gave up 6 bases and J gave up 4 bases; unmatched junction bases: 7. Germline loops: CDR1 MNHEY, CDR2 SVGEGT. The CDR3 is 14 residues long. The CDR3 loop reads CASRPNDRGTEAFF. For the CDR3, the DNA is TGTGCCAGCAGACCTAACGACAGGGGCACTGAAGCTTTCTTT.

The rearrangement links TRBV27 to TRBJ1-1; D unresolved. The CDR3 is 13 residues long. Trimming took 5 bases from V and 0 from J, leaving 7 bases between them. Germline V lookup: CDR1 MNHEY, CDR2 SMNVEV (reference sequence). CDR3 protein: CASSPQMNTEAFF. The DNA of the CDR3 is TGTGCCAGCAGTCCCCAGATGAACACTGAAGCTTTCTTT.

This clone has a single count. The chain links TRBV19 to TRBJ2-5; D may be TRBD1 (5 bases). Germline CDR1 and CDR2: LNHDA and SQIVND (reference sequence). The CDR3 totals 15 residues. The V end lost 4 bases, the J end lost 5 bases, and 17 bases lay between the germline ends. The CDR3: CASSKGSPRIETQYF. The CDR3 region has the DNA TGTGCCAGTAGTAAGGGGTCTCCGAGGATCGAGACCCAGTACTTC.

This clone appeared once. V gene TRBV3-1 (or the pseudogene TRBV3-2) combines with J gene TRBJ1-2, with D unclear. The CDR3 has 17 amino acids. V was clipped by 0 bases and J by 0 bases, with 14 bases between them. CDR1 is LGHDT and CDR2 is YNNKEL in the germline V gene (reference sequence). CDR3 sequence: CASSQDFLETSNYGYTF. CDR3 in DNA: TGTGCCAGCAGCCAAGATTTTTTGGAGACCTCTAACTATGGCTACACCTTC.

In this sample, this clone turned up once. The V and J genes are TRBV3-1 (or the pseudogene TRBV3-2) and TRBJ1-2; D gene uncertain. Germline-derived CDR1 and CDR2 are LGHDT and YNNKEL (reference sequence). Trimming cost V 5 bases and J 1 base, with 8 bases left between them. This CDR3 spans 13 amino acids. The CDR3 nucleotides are TGTGCCAGCAGCGACAACTTTAACTATGGCTACACCTTC. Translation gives CASSDNFNYGYTF.

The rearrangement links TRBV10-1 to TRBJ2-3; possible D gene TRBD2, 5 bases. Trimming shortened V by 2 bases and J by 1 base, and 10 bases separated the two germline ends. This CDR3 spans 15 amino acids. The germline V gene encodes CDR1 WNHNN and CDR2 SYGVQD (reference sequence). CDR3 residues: CASSEREFGTDTQYF. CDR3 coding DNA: TGCGCCAGCAGTGAGCGGGAATTTGGCACAGATACGCAGTATTTT.

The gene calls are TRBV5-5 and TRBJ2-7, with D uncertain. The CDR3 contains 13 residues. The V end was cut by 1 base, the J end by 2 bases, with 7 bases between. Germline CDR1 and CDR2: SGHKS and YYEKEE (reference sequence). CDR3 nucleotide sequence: TGTGCCAGCAGCTTGACGCTACCCTACGAGCAGTACTTC. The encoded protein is CASSLTLPYEQYF.

CDR3 DNA sequence: TGTGCCAGCAGCTTTAGGAGGGAGTTGCGGAATGAGCAGTTCTTC. Protein product: CASSFRRELRNEQFF. This rearrangement joins TRBV7-2 to TRBJ2-1, with a weak D call TRBD2 (6 bases). Germline V gene data show CDR1 as SGHTA and CDR2 as FQGNSA. The CDR3 loop spans 15 amino acids. V was shortened by 3 bases and J by 7 bases, with 16 bases between the two germline ends.